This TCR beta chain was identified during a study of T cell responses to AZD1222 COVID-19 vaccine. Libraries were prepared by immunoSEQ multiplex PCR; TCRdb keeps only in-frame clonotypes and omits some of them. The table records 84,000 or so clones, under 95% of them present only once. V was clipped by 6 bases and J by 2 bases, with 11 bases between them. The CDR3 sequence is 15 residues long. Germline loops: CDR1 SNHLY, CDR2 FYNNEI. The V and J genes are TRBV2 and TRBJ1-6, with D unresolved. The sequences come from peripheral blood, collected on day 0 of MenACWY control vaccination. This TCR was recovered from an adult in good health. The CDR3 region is CASRREVAYNSPLHF. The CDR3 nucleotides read TGTGCCAGCAGAAGGGAGGTCGCCTATAATTCACCCCTCCACTTT.